The present entry profiles one TCR beta chain with its context. No antigen is known for it. The sample originates from a study of cytomegalovirus exposure and HLA in healthy donors. Overall study results and limits: One variant, a missense change in DCLRE1C, was linked in a later analysis to TCR beta V- and J-gene trimming. In a later analysis, TCR association rates varied by HLA locus: DRB1 most, HLA-C fewest. A few chains tied to CMV proved CMV antigen-specific in vitro.

Healthy individuals who donated bone marrow served as the donors. The CDR3 covers 13 residues. Germline V lookup: CDR1 MNHNS, CDR2 SASEGT. With V trimmed by 5 bases and J by 12 bases, 11 bases remained unmatched. Vbeta (60) and Jbeta (13) primers were used in the PCR. Clones were sequenced by immunoSEQ multiplex PCR, and TCRdb holds only the in-frame ones, with some missing. The table records over 70,000 clones, about 67% of them present only once. This receptor was identified in a man aged 30-40 years in good health and CMV-seronegative. The specimen sequenced was PBMCs. The chain links TRBV6-1 to TRBJ2-3; 7 bases map to TRBD1. The CDR3 DNA reads as TGTGCCAGCAGTCCCGACAGGGCACGAGGACAGTATTTT. Translation: CASSPDRARGQYF.